This T cell receptor beta chain was captured in a study of blood T cells in healthy people across ages. Study-wide points: CMV status of donors was unknown, possibly confounding expanded clonotype changes. Older age coincided with a roughly linear decline in TCR beta diversity per million T cells. Both naive CD4+ cell counts and diversity were greater in long-lived donors than in aged donors.

Sample-barcoded 5' priming and a J-beta primer mix drove a second PCR of roughly 6 to 12 cycles. Carrying 12 random nucleotides, a template-switch adaptor labeled each individual cDNA molecule. TCRdb redid the calling of the 5' RACE reads with MiXCR, one entry per CDR3 protein. The sample includes 2 million or so distinct CDR3 sequences, approximately 50% seen only once; the top ten take approximately 2.1%. Trimming stripped 7 bases from V and 0 bases from J, with 21 bases between. The CDR3 has 17 residues. The germline gives CDR1 MNHNS, CDR2 SASEGT. This clonotype showed up just a few times. Its target is unknown.

This TCR was sampled from a woman between 35 and 50 years old in good health. This sequence joins TRBV6-1 and TRBJ2-5, with D hard to call. Sequences were obtained from blood. The CDR3 is CASTNLGTTPYQETQYF. The DNA for the CDR3 is TGTGCCAGCACCAATTTGGGCACAACCCCGTACCAAGAGACCCAGTACTTC.